The source of this T cell receptor (beta chain) is a study of CD8+CD57+ T cells in acquired aplastic anemia. Study in general: Sorted cells (CD4+ and CD8+) yielded DNA amounts that averaged approximately 3.1 ug. Study outcomes and limitations: The same twenty-nine CD8+ CDR3 sequences occurred in patients and in controls. Patients showed no significant difference from controls in CD8+ Simpson's diversity.

As for this clonotype: What it binds is not known.

TCR beta VDJ and CDR3 profiles were obtained from a genomic DNA template. TCRdb re-derived calls from the reads in MiXCR, one entry per CDR3 protein. The data show 75,000 to 90,000 distinct CDR3 sequences, less than 60% seen once. The trim removed 6 bases at V and 9 bases at J, leaving 10 bases unmatched. The CDR3 loop spans 14 amino acids. Sequencing used sorted CD4+, CD8+, or CD8+CD57+ T cells (not recorded which) from PBMCs. The gene calls are TRBV12-3 or TRBV12-4 and TRBJ1-5, with 8 bases aligning to TRBD1. The receptor comes from a human donor in good health, serving as a control. CDR3 in amino acids: CASSPDRVIRPQHF. The DNA of the CDR3 is TGTGCCAGCAGCCCGGACAGGGTAATCCGGCCCCAGCATTTT.